These 6 T cell receptor beta chains originate from one sample sequenced in a study of T cells after yellow fever vaccination. MiXCR was run by TCRdb on the 5' RACE reads, yielding one entry per CDR3 protein. Of about 350,000 distinct CDR3 sequences listed, roughly 8% were seen once; the top ten hold roughly a sixth. Sequencing was performed on PBMCs, taken approximately 47 days after the first yellow fever vaccination. Receptor source: a man aged 18 to 29 who received the YFV17D yellow fever vaccine.

This clonotype occurred many times. The V and J genes are TRBV3-1 and TRBJ2-4; possible D gene TRBD1, 5 bases. The CDR3 has 13 amino acids. The germline V gene has CDR1 LGHDT and CDR2 YNNKEL (reference sequence). V dropped 0 bases and J dropped 7 bases, with 7 bases sitting between them. CDR3 residues: CASSQDSGNIQYF. The CDR3 DNA reads TGTGCCAGCAGCCAAGATTCAGGGAACATTCAGTACTTC.

This clonotype occurred many times. The chain carries TRBV7-2 and TRBJ2-5, with D perhaps TRBD2 (6 bases). CDR1 and CDR2 from the germline V gene are SGHTA and FQGNSA. CDR3 size: 13 residues. Trimming cost V 5 bases and J 6 bases, with 13 bases left between them. Written as DNA, the CDR3 is TGTGCCAGCAGCGCGCGGGGCGCGCAGACCCAGTACTTC. Its protein product is CASSARGAQTQYF.

The chain links TRBV19 to TRBJ1-1, with D perhaps matching TRBD1 (5 bases). The CDR3 covers 16 residues. Trimming stripped 4 bases from V and 8 bases from J, with 23 bases between. Germline V gene sequence: CDR1 LNHDA, CDR2 SQIVND (reference sequence). Written as DNA, the CDR3 is TGTGCCAGTAGTAAATTCGGGGGGGTCGGGCACCGAGAAGCTTTCTTT. Translating gives CASSKFGGVGHREAFF.

This clonotype appeared many times. This chain uses TRBV6-5 with TRBJ1-6; perhaps TRBD1 as D (6 bases). CDR3 length: 13 residues. Per germline, CDR1 MNHEY and CDR2 SVGAGI. Deletions cut 6 bases from V and 9 bases from J, with 12 bases between. DNA of the CDR3: TGTGCCAGCAGCCCGTCAGGGGTTTCACCCCTCCACTTT. The encoded protein is CASSPSGVSPLHF.

There are many counts of this clonotype. This chain joins TRBV6-2 or TRBV6-3 and TRBJ2-2; no firm D call. Between the trimmed V and J ends, which lost 5 bases and 0 bases, there was a span of 13 bases. The CDR3 sequence is 16 residues long. Germline values: CDR1 MNHEY, CDR2 SVGEGT. CDR3 region: CASSAFWAANTGELFF. As DNA, the CDR3 is TGTGCCAGCAGTGCCTTTTGGGCAGCGAACACCGGGGAGCTGTTTTTT.

J is TRBJ2-1 and V is TRBV4-3; D unresolved. Trimming left V 0 bases short and J 4 bases short, with 19 bases between. The CDR3 has 18 amino acids. The germline V gene encodes CDR1 LGHNA and CDR2 YSLEER. The CDR3 nucleotides read TGCGCCAGCAGCCAAGATCGTTTTGTCAGGACGGATTACAATGAGCAGTTCTTC. Its translation: CASSQDRFVRTDYNEQFF.